Sequencing of this TCR beta chain was carried out in a study of PD-L1 blockade in urothelial cancer. The time point here: peripheral blood 6 weeks after treatment start. Germline CDR1 and CDR2: SNHLY and FYNNEI. The CDR3 extends over 15 amino acids. The V and J ends lost 6 bases and 0 bases respectively, with 9 bases between them. Libraries were prepared by immunoSEQ multiplex PCR; TCRdb keeps only in-frame clonotypes and omits some of them. This sample yields about 120,000 clones, of which about 82% are seen a single time; roughly 2.6% belongs to the top ten. The chain uses TRBV2 and TRBJ2-6; D remains unclear. This specimen was PBMCs, taken around atezolizumab (anti-PD-L1) treatment. The TCR originated in a man aged 50 or older with urothelial cancer. CDR3 sequence (DNA): TGTGCCAGCAGGGCGGAAAGCTCTGGGGCCAACGTCCTGACTTTC. As protein: CASRAESSGANVLTF.